These 22 T cell receptor beta chains originate from one sample sequenced in a study of blood T cell repertoires in COVID-19. The assay was immunoSEQ multiplex PCR, and TCRdb's table has in-frame clones only and misses some. The table has over 120,000 clones, about four fifths seen once. The specimen was PBMCs or T cells enriched from blood (not recorded which). Receptor source: a man aged 45-60 years who had recovered from COVID-19.

This clone appeared a single time. The chain has TRBV24-1 and TRBJ2-1, with 10 bases aligning to TRBD2. This CDR3 contains 15 residues. Trimming took 3 bases from V and 10 from J; bases not matched to a gene: 8. The germline V gene has CDR1 KGHDR and CDR2 SFDVKD. This chain's CDR3 is CATSDPSTSGFEQFF. The CDR3, as DNA: TGTGCCACCAGTGATCCCTCGACTAGCGGGTTCGAGCAGTTCTTC.

V is TRBV7-9 and J is TRBJ1-5, with 12 bases that match TRBD1. Germline loops: CDR1 SEHNR, CDR2 FQNEAQ (reference sequence). V lost 5 bases, J lost 5 bases, and 7 bases stayed unmatched. This CDR3 contains 16 residues. The CDR3 DNA sequence: TGTGCCAGCAGCCTCCGAGGGACAGGGGGCGATCAGCCCCAGCATTTT. Residues: CASSLRGTGGDQPQHF.

This clone was seen a single time. V and J are TRBV7-9 and TRBJ2-7, with 9 bases lining up with TRBD1. The CDR3 has 14 residues. The trim removed 3 bases at V and 5 bases at J, leaving 5 bases unmatched. The germline gives CDR1 SEHNR, CDR2 FQNEAQ (reference sequence). The CDR3 loop is CASSLGQGFNEQYF. The CDR3 DNA sequence: TGTGCCAGCAGCTTGGGACAGGGTTTTAACGAGCAGTACTTC.

The chain joins TRBV6-1 to TRBJ2-3, with 7 positions matching TRBD1. The junction had 5 bases not matched to a gene; V was cut back by 8 bases and J by 0 bases. CDR3 length: 14 residues. Germline V gives CDR1 MNHNS, CDR2 SASEGT. CDR3 nucleotide sequence: TGTGCCAGCTGTAACAGGGGAAGCACAGATACGCAGTATTTT. This translates into CASCNRGSTDTQYF.

The chain recombines TRBV18 with TRBJ2-3, with 8 positions matching TRBD2. V gave up 2 bases and J gave up 5 bases; unmatched junction bases: 3. The CDR3 loop spans 14 amino acids. Germline lookup yields CDR1 KGHSH and CDR2 LQKENI. The CDR3 sequence: CASSPSRGGDTQYF. CDR3 DNA sequence: TGTGCCAGCTCACCATCCCGGGGGGGAGATACGCAGTATTTT.

CDR3 in DNA: TGTGCCAGCAGCTTAAACAGGCGGGGGAATGAGCAGTTCTTC. Amino acid sequence: CASSLNRRGNEQFF. This chain uses TRBV7-2 with TRBJ2-1, with 7 nucleotides matching TRBD2. The J segment lost 7 bases and the V segment lost 2 bases, leaving 5 bases of the junction unmatched. Germline assignment: CDR1 SGHTA and CDR2 FQGNSA. This CDR3 comprises 14 residues. Using reference TRBV7-2 and TRBJ2-1 for the parts outside the CDR3, the full variable domain is GAGVSQSPSNKVTEKGKDVELRCDPISGHTALYWYRQSLGQGLEFLIYFQGNSAPDKSGLPSDRFSAERTGGSVSTLTIQRTQQEDSAVYLCASSLNRRGNEQFFGPGTRLTVL.

The V call is TRBV19, the J call TRBJ2-5; 7 bases agree with TRBD2. This CDR3 spans 15 amino acids. CDR1 and CDR2 (germline): LNHDA, SQIVND (reference sequence). The ends lost 6 bases at V and 0 bases at J; junction bases unmatched: 7. The CDR3 DNA sequence: TGTGCCAGTAGAATTCGGGGGGACTACCAAGAGACCCAGTACTTC. It codes for CASRIRGDYQETQYF.

The chain is built from TRBV30 and TRBJ1-5; D gene unclear. Trimming pared 1 base from V and 2 bases from J, leaving 9 bases between. This CDR3 is 14 amino acids long. Germline loops: CDR1 GTSNPN, CDR2 SVGIG (reference sequence). CDR3 coding DNA: TGTGCCTGGAGTGGTCAGGTAGGCAATCAGCCCCAGCATTTT. It translates to CAWSGQVGNQPQHF.

The rearrangement joins TRBV27 to TRBJ1-2; 7 bases match TRBD1. The V segment lost 5 bases and the J segment 6 bases; nucleotides outside the gene matches: 3. This CDR3 has 12 amino acids. Germline loops: CDR1 MNHEY, CDR2 SMNVEV (reference sequence). The CDR3 here is CASSTGQNGYTF. CDR3 sequence (DNA): TGTGCCAGCAGTACGGGACAGAATGGCTACACCTTC.

The chain uses TRBV4-3 and TRBJ2-7, with 8 positions matching TRBD2. This CDR3 is built from 14 residues. Trimming took 4 bases from V and 2 from J; bases not matched to a gene: 4. CDR1 is LGHNA, CDR2 YSLEER, per germline. In nucleotides, the CDR3 is TGCGCCAGCAGCCCCGGGGGGGCAGCCTACGAGCAGTACTTC. Its protein product is CASSPGGAAYEQYF.

The V and J genes are TRBV9 and TRBJ1-3, with D unresolved. This CDR3 region has 17 residues. Per the germline V gene, CDR1 is SGDLS and CDR2 is YYNGEE. V lost 0 bases to trimming and J lost 3 bases, with 16 bases between them. The CDR3 protein is CASSVAESRTYGNTIYF. As DNA, the CDR3 is TGTGCCAGCAGCGTAGCTGAATCGCGGACTTATGGAAACACCATATATTTT.

This clone appeared once. V usage is TRBV15 and J usage is TRBJ2-7, with D maybe TRBD1 (6 bases). The CDR3 totals 11 residues. V lost 3 bases to trimming and J lost 6 bases, with 6 bases between them. Per germline, CDR1 LNHNV and CDR2 YYDKDF (reference sequence). The CDR3 loop reads CATSSRGEQYF. The CDR3 DNA sequence: TGTGCCACCAGCAGCAGGGGCGAGCAGTACTTC.

The chain combines TRBV19 with TRBJ2-2, with 10 bases lining up with TRBD2. Per germline, CDR1 LNHDA and CDR2 SQIVND (reference sequence). The CDR3 is made up of 15 amino acids. V shed 6 bases, J shed 4 bases, and the junction held 5 bases outside the gene matches. CDR3 DNA: TGTGCCAGTAGGGAAACTAGCGGGGCCACCGGGGAGCTGTTTTTT. Translation gives CASRETSGATGELFF.

This chain joins TRBV28 and TRBJ2-5, with a tentative D call TRBD1 (7 bases). This CDR3 spans 14 amino acids. Between the trimmed V and J ends, which lost 7 bases and 6 bases, there was a span of 18 bases. From germline, CDR1 is MDHEN and CDR2 SYDVKM. CDR3 sequence (DNA): TGTGCCAGCATACCTCAGGGGGGATCGAAGACCCAGTACTTC. Translating gives CASIPQGGSKTQYF.

The rearrangement uses TRBV27 and TRBJ2-7; possibly TRBD2 for D (6 bases). V was trimmed by 8 bases and J by 0 bases, leaving 20 bases between them. From germline, CDR1 is MNHEY and CDR2 SMNVEV (reference sequence). This CDR3 region has 16 residues. The CDR3 loop is CASQPGGYAASYEQYF. CDR3 nucleotides: TGTGCCAGCCAACCCGGAGGGTACGCGGCCTCCTACGAGCAGTACTTC.

The genes are TRBV7-2 and TRBJ2-3; a possible D gene is TRBD2 (7 bases). V was cut by 1 base and J by 10 bases, with 18 bases left in between. This CDR3 spans 15 amino acids. Germline-derived CDR1 and CDR2 are SGHTA and FQGNSA. The CDR3 region has the DNA TGTGCCAGCAGCTTAGAGGGGGGGAACCTCGTGGCGCAGTATTTT. Amino acids: CASSLEGGNLVAQYF.

The CDR3 DNA reads as TGTGCCAGCAGCCCAAAGACAGGGCCCTATGGCTACACCTTC. Its translation is CASSPKTGPYGYTF. J is TRBJ1-2 and V is TRBV7-3, with 7 bases aligning to TRBD1. Trimming took 5 bases from V and 4 from J; bases not matched to a gene: 7. The V gene's germline CDR1 is SGHTA and CDR2 FQGTGA. The CDR3 contains 14 residues.

The chain links TRBV12-3 or TRBV12-4 to TRBJ1-5, with D maybe TRBD1 (5 bases). CDR3 length equals 13 residues. Trimming pared 6 bases from V and 1 base from J, leaving 7 bases between. CDR3 sequence (DNA): TGTGCCAGCAGGTCAGGGAGCAATCAGCCCCAGCATTTT. This translates into CASRSGSNQPQHF.

V and J are TRBV9 and TRBJ2-2; 8 nucleotides match TRBD2. CDR3 length: 18 residues. Per germline, CDR1 SGDLS and CDR2 YYNGEE. V shed 0 bases and J 2 bases; nucleotides not matched to a gene: 9. The CDR3 loop is CASSVVTLAGPNTGELFF. CDR3 sequence (DNA): TGTGCCAGCAGCGTAGTGACTTTAGCGGGACCAAACACCGGGGAGCTGTTTTTT.

This clone was found a few times. This chain connects TRBV14 to TRBJ2-5; 7 bases match TRBD2. The ends lost 4 bases at V and 5 bases at J; junction bases unmatched: 7. Germline lookup yields CDR1 SGHDN and CDR2 FVKESK. The CDR3 contains 14 residues. Here the CDR3 DNA reads TGTGCCAGCAGCCGTAGGGAGGGTTCGGAGACCCAGTACTTC. Translation gives CASSRREGSETQYF.

This clone was seen a few times. V gene TRBV6-2 or TRBV6-3 combines with J gene TRBJ1-5, with D uncertain. This CDR3 has 13 amino acids. Trimming took 5 bases from V and 4 from J, leaving 9 bases between them. From germline, CDR1 is MNHEY and CDR2 SVGEGT. CDR3 bases: TGTGCCAGCAGTGAGGATGGGAATCAGCCCCAGCATTTT. It yields the protein CASSEDGNQPQHF.

The chain joins TRBV3-1 (or the pseudogene TRBV3-2) to TRBJ2-7, with 12 bases identical to TRBD2. The V gene's germline CDR1 is LGHDT and CDR2 YNNKEL (reference sequence). The CDR3 covers 15 residues. V trimming: 5 bases; J trimming: 5 bases; junction bases outside the gene matches: 7. CDR3 sequence (DNA): TGTGCCAGCAGCGGCCTAGCGGGGGGGCCCCACGAGCAGTACTTC. The encoded protein is CASSGLAGGPHEQYF.